The T cell receptor (beta chain) described here comes from a study of shared clonotypes between healthy human individuals. Study-level background: The cohort comprised two women and a few men. Their ages spanned 18 to 49 years. Study results and limitations: Several donors had roughly 5% of their naive CD4 clonotypes in common.

Repertoires were generated with immunoSEQ multiplex PCR, while TCRdb's copy carries only in-frame clones and drops some. The table lists roughly 1.4 million clones, approximately 98.5% of them singletons. A note on this clone: Its antigen is as yet unknown.

This TCR derives from a young man in good health. Sequencing used naive CD4+ T cells sorted from blood. Indicated subset: CD45RA+ positively selected.

CDR3 protein: CAIRAERETSYEQYF. CDR3 coding DNA: TGTGCCATCCGAGCCGAGCGGGAGACCTCCTACGAGCAGTACTTC. The chain has TRBV7-9 and TRBJ2-7; 8 nucleotides agree with TRBD2. Germline-derived CDR1 and CDR2 are SEHNR and FQNEAQ (reference sequence). This CDR3 spans 15 amino acids. V lost 10 bases, J lost 0 bases, and 11 bases stayed unmatched.